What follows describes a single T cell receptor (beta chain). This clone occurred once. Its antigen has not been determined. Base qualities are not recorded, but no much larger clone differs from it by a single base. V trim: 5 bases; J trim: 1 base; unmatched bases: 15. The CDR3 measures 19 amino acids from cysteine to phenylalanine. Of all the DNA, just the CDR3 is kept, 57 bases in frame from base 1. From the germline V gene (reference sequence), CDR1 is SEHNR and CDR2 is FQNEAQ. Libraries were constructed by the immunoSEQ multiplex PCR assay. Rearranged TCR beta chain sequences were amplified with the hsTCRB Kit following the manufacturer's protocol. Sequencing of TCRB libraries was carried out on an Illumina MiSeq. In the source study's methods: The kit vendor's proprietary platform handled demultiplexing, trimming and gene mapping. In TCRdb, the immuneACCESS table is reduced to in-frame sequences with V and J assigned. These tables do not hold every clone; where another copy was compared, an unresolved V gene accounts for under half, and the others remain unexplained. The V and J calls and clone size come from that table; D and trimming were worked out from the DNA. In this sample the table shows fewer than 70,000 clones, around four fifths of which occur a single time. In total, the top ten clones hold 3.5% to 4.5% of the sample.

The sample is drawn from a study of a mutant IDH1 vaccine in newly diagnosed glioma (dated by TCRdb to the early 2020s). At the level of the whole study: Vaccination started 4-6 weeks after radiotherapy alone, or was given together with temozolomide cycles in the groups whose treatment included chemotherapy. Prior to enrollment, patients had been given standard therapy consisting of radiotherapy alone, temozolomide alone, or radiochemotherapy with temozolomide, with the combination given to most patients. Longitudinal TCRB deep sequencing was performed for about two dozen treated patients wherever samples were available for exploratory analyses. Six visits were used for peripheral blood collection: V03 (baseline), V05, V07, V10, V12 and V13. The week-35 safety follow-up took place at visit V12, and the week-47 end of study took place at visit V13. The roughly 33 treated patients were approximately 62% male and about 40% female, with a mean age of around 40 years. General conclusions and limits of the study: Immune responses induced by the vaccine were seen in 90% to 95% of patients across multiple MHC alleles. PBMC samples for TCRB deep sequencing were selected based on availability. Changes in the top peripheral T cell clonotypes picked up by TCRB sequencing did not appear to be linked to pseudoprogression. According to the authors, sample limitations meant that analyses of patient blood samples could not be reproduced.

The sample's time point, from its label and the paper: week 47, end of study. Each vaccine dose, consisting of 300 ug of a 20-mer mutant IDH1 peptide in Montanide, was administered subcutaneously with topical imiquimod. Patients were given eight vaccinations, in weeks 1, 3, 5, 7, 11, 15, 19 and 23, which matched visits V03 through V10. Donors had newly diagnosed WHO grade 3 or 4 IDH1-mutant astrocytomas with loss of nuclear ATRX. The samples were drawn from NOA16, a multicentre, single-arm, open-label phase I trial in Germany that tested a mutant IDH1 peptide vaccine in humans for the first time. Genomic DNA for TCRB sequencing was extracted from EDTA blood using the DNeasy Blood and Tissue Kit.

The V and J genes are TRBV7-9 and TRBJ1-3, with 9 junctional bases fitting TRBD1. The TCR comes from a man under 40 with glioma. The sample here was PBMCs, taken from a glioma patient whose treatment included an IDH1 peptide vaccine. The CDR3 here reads CASSPFSGTGISSGNTIYF. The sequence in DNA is TGTGCCAGCAGCCCCTTCTCGGGGACAGGGATTTCGTCTGGAAACACCATATATTTT.